The 9 T cell receptor beta chains listed next were all sequenced from one sample in a study of T-cell memory formation after mild COVID-19. One entry per CDR3 protein, called by TCRdb with MiXCR from the 5' RACE reads. In the table there are about 500,000 distinct CDR3 sequences, roughly 20% of which are singletons. The sample comprised PBMCs or a T cell subset sorted from them (not recorded which). Receptor source: an adult woman who had mild COVID-19 (a few samples of this study predate the infection). Cell type and time point are not known.

This clonotype was observed at least ten times. J is TRBJ2-1 and V is TRBV6-6, with D perhaps matching TRBD1 or TRBD2 (5 bases each). In germline, CDR1 is MNHNY, CDR2 SVGAGI (reference sequence). The CDR3 consists of 18 residues. Trimming shortened V by 2 bases and J by 0 bases, and 17 bases separated the two germline ends. The CDR3 is CASSYPTGTASSYNEQFF. The CDR3, as DNA: TGTGCCAGCAGTTACCCAACCGGGACGGCAAGCTCCTACAATGAGCAGTTCTTC.

This clonotype turned up a few times. The chain joins TRBV7-3 to TRBJ2-1; perhaps TRBD1 as D (6 bases). The V gene lost 5 bases and the J gene lost 5 bases, with 10 bases spanning the gap. Per the germline V gene, CDR1 is SGHTA and CDR2 is FQGTGA. This CDR3 is built from 13 residues. CDR3 in DNA: TGTGCCAGCAGCCCGGACAGCGACAATGAGCAGTTCTTC. It encodes CASSPDSDNEQFF.

This clonotype came up many times. The chain employs TRBV24-1 and TRBJ2-1; D is possibly TRBD1 (5 bases). The CDR3 has 14 residues. The V end lost 4 bases, the J end lost 4 bases, and 10 bases lay between the germline ends. The germline gives CDR1 KGHDR, CDR2 SFDVKD. Here the CDR3 reads CATSDQTDYNEQFF. CDR3 DNA sequence: TGTGCCACCAGTGACCAGACAGATTACAATGAGCAGTTCTTC.

This clonotype was detected a few times. The gene calls are TRBV20-1 and TRBJ2-4; D unresolved. There are 12 residues in the CDR3. Germline V gives CDR1 DFQATT, CDR2 SNEGSKA (reference sequence). Trimming removed 4 bases at V and 4 bases at J, with 8 bases between. The DNA for the CDR3 is TGCAGTGCTATTTACGTGAAAAACATTCAGTACTTC. This encodes CSAIYVKNIQYF.

The gene calls are TRBV6-5 and TRBJ2-1; D is uncertain. The CDR3 runs 13 residues. Per germline, CDR1 MNHEY and CDR2 SVGAGI. V was trimmed by 2 bases and J by 2 bases, leaving 4 bases between them. DNA for the CDR3: TGTGCCAGCAGTTACGGGGCCTACAATGAGCAGTTCTTC. Translation gives CASSYGAYNEQFF.

The chain recombines TRBV7-2 with TRBJ1-1; no reliable D call. CDR1 is SGHTA, CDR2 FQGNSA, per germline. This CDR3 has 14 amino acids. Trimming removed 2 bases at V and 2 bases at J, with 9 bases between. CDR3 sequence reads: CASSLLLGNTEAFF. DNA for the CDR3: TGTGCCAGCAGCTTACTTTTGGGAAACACTGAAGCTTTCTTT.

V and J are TRBV5-1 and TRBJ2-7; possible D gene TRBD2, 6 bases. The V end was cut by 0 bases, the J end by 7 bases, with 17 bases between. The CDR3 spans 15 residues. Germline-derived CDR1 and CDR2 are SGHRS and YFSETQ. This chain's CDR3 is CASSLEGSFGREQYF. The CDR3, as DNA: TGCGCCAGCAGCTTGGAAGGATCCTTCGGGAGAGAGCAGTACTTC.

This clonotype has a handful of counts. The J gene is TRBJ2-5, the V gene TRBV7-8; maybe TRBD1 (6 bases). This CDR3 contains 14 residues. CDR1 SGHVS and CDR2 FQNEAQ come from the germline V gene. Deletions cut 6 bases from V and 5 bases from J, with 16 bases between. The CDR3 loop reads CASRARGIWETQYF. The DNA for the CDR3 is TGTGCCAGCAGGGCCAGGGGAATCTGGGAGACCCAGTACTTC. The full variable domain, completed using reference TRBV7-8 and TRBJ2-5, is GAGVSQSPRYKVAKRGQDVALRCDPISGHVSLFWYQQALGQGPEFLTYFQNEAQLDKSGLPSDRFFAERPEGSVSTLKIQRTQQEDSAVYLCASRARGIWETQYFGPGTRLLVL.

This clonotype was counted a few times. V and J are TRBV24-1 and TRBJ1-5, with D possibly being TRBD1 (6 bases). The length of the CDR3 is 14 residues. Trimming left V 8 bases short and J 2 bases short, with 12 bases between. Looked up from germline, CDR1 is KGHDR and CDR2 is SFDVKD. The DNA for the CDR3 is TGTGCCACCACATCGGGGGCAGGCAATCAGCCCCAGCATTTT. Protein product: CATTSGAGNQPQHF.